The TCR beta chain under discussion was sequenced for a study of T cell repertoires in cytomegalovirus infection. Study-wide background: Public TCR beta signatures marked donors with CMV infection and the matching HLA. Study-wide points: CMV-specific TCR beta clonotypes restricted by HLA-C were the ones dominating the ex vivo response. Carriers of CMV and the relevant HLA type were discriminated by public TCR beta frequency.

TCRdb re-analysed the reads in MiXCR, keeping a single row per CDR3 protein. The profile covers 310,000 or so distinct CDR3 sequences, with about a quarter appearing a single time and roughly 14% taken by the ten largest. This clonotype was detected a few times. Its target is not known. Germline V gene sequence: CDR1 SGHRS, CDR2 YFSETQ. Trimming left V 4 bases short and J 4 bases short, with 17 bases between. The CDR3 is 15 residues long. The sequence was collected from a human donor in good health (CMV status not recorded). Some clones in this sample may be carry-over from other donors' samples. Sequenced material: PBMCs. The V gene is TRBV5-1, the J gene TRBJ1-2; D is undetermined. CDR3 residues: CASSPGSSMVYGYTF. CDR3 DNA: TGCGCCAGCAGCCCCGGGTCCTCCATGGTCTATGGCTACACCTTC.